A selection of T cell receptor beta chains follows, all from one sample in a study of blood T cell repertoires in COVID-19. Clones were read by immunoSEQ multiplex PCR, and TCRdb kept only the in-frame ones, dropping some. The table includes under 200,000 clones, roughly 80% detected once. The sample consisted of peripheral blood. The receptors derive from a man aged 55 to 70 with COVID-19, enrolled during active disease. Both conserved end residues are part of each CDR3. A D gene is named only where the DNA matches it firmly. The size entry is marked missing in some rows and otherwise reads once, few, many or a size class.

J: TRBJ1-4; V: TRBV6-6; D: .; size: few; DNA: TGTGCCAGCAGTTACTCGATTGGGGCAGCTAATGAAAAACTGTTTTTT; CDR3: CASSYSIGAANEKLFF
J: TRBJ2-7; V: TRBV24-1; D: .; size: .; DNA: TGTGCCACGGAAGACAGTTTCTCCTACGAGCAGTACTTC; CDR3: CATEDSFSYEQYF
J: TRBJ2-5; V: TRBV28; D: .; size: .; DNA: TGTGCCAGCAGTTACACAGGGAAAGAGACCCAGTACTTC; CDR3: CASSYTGKETQYF
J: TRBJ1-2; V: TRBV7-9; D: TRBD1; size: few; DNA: TGTGCCAGCACCCTCCTTGTGGGACAGGCTTTTGGCTATGGCTACACCTTC; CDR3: CASTLLVGQAFGYGYTF
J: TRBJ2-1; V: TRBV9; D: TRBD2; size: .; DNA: TGTGCCAGCAGCGCCCGGCCAGGACTAGCGGGAGGCTATGAGCAGTTCTTC; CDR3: CASSARPGLAGGYEQFF
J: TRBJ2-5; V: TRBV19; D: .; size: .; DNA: TGTGCCAGTAGTCCCCACAGGGGGGGCGGAAAAGAGACCCAGTACTTC; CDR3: CASSPHRGGGKETQYF
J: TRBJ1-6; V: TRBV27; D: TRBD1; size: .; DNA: TGTGCCAGCAGTTTAACACCACAGGGGAACTATAATTCACCCCTCCACTTT; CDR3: CASSLTPQGNYNSPLHF
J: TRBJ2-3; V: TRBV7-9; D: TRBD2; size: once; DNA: TGTGCCAGCAGCTTAGCCCGAGGACTAGCTGTGTCAGATACGCAGTATTTT; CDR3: CASSLARGLAVSDTQYF
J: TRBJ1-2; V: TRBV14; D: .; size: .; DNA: TGTGCCAGCAGCCAATACCCTACGGGGGGCTATGGCTACACCTTC; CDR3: CASSQYPTGGYGYTF
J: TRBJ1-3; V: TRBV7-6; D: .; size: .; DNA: TGTGCCAGAGGCCGGGACACCAGGACCGGGTCTGGAAACACCATATATTTT; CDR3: CARGRDTRTGSGNTIYF
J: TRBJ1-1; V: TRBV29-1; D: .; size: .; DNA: TGCAGCGTCCCCCTACGGGGCACTGAAGCTTTCTTT; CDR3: CSVPLRGTEAFF
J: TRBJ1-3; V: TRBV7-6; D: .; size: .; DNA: TGTGCCAGCAGCTTAGAAGCAGGGGAAGCTGGAAACACCATATATTTT; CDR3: CASSLEAGEAGNTIYF
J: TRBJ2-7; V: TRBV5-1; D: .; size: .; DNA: TGCGCCAGCAGCCAGCGGACAGCCTCCTACGAGCAGTACTTC; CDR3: CASSQRTASYEQYF
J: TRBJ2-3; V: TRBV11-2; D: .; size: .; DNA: TGTGCCAGCAGCCAGTTGGCAGGGGGGACAGATACGCAGTATTTT; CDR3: CASSQLAGGTDTQYF
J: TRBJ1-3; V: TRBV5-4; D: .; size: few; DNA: TGTGCCAGCAGCGTTGGCGGGGGCCAGCCTGGAAACACCATATATTTT; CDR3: CASSVGGGQPGNTIYF